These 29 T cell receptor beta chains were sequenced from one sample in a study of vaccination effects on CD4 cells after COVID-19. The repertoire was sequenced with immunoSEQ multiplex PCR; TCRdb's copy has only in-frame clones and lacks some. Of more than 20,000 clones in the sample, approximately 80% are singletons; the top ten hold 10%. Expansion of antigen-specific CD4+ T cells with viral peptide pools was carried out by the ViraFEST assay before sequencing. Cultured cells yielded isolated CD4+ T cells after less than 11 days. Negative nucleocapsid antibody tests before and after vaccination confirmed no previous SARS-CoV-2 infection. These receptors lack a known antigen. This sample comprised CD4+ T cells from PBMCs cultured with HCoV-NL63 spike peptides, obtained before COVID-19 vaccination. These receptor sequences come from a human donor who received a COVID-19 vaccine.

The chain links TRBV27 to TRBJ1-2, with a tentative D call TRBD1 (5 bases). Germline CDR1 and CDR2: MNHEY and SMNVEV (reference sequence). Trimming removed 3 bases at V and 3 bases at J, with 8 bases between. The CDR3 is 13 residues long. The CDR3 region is CASSFKGHYGYTF. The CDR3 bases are TGTGCCAGCAGTTTCAAGGGACACTATGGCTACACCTTC.

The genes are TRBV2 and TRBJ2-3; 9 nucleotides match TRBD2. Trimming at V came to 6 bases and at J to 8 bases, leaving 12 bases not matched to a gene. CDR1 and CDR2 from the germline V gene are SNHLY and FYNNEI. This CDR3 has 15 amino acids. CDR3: CASSPDSGSAGTQYF. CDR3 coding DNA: TGTGCCAGCAGCCCAGATAGCGGGAGCGCGGGTACGCAGTATTTT.

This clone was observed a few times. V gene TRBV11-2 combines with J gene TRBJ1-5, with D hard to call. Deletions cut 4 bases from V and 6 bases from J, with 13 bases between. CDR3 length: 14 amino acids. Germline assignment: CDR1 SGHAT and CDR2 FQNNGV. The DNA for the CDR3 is TGTGCCAGCAGCTCCGGGTGGGAACTTCAGCCCCAGCATTTT. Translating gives CASSSGWELQPQHF.

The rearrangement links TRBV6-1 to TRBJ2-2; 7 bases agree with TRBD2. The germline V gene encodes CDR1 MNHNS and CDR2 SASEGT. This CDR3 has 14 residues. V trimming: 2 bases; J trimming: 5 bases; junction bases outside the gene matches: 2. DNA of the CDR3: TGTGCCAGCAGTGAACTAGCGGAGACCGGGGAGCTGTTTTTT. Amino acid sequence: CASSELAETGELFF.

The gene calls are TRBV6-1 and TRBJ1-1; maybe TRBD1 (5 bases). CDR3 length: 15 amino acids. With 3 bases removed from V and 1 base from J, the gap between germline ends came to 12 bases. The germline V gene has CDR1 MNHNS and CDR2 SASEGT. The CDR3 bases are TGTGCCAGCAGTGACCTAACAGGTGGGAACACTGAAGCTTTCTTT. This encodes CASSDLTGGNTEAFF.

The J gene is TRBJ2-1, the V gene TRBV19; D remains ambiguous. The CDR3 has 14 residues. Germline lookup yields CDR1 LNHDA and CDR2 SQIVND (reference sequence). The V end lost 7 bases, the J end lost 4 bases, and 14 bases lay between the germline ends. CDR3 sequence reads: CASKPDTKYNEQFF. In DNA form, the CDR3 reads TGTGCCAGTAAGCCAGATACCAAATACAATGAGCAGTTCTTC.

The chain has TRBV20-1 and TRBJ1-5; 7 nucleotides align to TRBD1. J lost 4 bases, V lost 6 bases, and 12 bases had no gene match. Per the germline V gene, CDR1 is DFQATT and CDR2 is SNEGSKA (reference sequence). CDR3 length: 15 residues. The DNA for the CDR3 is TGCAGTGCAAGTATAAGGACAGGTGGTAATCAGCCCCAGCATTTT. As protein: CSASIRTGGNQPQHF.

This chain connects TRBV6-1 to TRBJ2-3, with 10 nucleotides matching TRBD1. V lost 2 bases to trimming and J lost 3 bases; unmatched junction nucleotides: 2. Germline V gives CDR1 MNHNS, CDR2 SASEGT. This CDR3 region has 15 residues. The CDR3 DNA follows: TGTGCCAGCAGTGAACCGGGACAGGGGACAGATACGCAGTATTTT. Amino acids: CASSEPGQGTDTQYF.

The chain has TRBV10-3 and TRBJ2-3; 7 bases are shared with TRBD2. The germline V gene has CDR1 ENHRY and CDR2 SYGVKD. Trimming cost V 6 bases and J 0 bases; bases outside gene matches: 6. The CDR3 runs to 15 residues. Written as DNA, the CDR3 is TGTGCCATCAGCCTAGCGGACGCTAGCACAGATACGCAGTATTTT. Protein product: CAISLADASTDTQYF.

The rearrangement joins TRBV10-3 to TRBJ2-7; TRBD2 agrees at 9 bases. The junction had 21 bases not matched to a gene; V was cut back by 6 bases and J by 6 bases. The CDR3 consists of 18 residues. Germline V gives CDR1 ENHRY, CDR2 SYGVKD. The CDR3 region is CAIRVRAGREGLGGEQYF. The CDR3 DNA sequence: TGTGCCATCAGGGTCCGGGCTGGGCGGGAGGGCCTAGGGGGCGAGCAGTACTTC.

For the CDR3, the DNA is TGTGCCAGCAGTGAAAGGCGGAGGATCGACGGGGAGCTGTTTTTT. Its protein is CASSERRRIDGELFF. The J gene is TRBJ2-2, the V gene TRBV6-1, with D maybe TRBD2 (5 bases). V was clipped by 2 bases and J by 7 bases, with 14 bases between them. CDR1 is MNHNS, CDR2 SASEGT, per germline. This CDR3 is 15 amino acids long.

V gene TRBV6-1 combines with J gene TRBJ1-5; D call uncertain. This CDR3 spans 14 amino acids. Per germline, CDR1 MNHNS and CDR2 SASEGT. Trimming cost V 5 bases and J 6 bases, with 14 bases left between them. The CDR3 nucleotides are TGTGCCAGCAGTTATGGAGAGTTGGGTCAGCCCCAGCATTTT. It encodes CASSYGELGQPQHF.

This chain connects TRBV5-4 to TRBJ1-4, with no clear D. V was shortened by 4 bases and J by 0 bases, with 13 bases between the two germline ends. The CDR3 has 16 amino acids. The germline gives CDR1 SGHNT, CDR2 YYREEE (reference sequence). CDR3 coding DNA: TGTGCCAGCAGCCTGGGCGGGATGGCAACTAATGAAAAACTGTTTTTT. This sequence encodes CASSLGGMATNEKLFF.

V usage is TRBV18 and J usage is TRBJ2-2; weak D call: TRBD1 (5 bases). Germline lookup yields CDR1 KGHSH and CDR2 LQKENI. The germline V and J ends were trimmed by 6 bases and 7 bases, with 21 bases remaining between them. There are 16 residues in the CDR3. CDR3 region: CASSRQTTGYNGELFF. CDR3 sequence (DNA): TGTGCCAGCTCTCGGCAAACTACAGGTTACAACGGGGAGCTGTTTTTT.

The CDR3 here is CSVDEGGGGYGYTF. CDR3 in DNA: TGCAGCGTTGATGAAGGAGGGGGCGGATATGGCTACACCTTC. The chain links TRBV29-1 to TRBJ1-2; 7 bases match TRBD1. J gave up 5 bases and V 3 bases, and 9 bases lay outside the gene matches. Germline V gives CDR1 SQVTM, CDR2 ANQGSEA. This CDR3 comprises 14 residues. Using reference TRBV29-1 and TRBJ1-2 for the parts outside the CDR3, the full variable domain is SAVISQKPSRDICQRGTSLTIQCQVDSQVTMMFWYRQQPGQSLTLIATANQGSEATYESGFVIDKFPISRPNLTFSTLTVSNMSPEDSSIYLCSVDEGGGGYGYTFGSGTRLTVV.

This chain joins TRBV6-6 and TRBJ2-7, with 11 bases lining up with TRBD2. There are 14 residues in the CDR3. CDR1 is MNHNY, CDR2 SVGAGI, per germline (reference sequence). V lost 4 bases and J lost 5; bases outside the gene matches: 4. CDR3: CASSSTSGRNEQYF. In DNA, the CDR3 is TGTGCCAGCAGTTCCACTAGCGGGAGAAACGAGCAGTACTTC.

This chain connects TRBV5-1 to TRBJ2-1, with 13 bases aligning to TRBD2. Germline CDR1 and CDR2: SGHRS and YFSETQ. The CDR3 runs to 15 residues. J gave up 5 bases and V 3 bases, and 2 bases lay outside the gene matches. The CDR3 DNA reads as TGCGCCAGCAGCTGGGGGACTAGCGGGAACAATGAGCAGTTCTTC. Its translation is CASSWGTSGNNEQFF. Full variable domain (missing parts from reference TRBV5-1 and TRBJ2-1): KAGVTQTPRYLIKTRGQQVTLSCSPISGHRSVSWYQQTPGQGLQFLFEYFSETQRNKGNFPGRFSGRQFSNSRSEMNVSTLELGDSALYLCASSWGTSGNNEQFFGPGTRLTVL.

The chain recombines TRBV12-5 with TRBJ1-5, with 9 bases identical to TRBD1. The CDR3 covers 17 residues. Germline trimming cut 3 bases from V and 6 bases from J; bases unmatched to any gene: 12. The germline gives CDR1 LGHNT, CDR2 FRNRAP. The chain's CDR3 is CASGLDRGDRAGQPQHF. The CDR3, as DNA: TGTGCTAGTGGTTTAGACCGGGGGGACAGGGCGGGTCAGCCCCAGCATTTT.

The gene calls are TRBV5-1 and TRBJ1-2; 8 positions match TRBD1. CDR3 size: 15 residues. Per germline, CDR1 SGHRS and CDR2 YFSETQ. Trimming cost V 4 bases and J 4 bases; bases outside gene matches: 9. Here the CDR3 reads CASSPETGASYGYTF. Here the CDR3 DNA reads TGCGCCAGCAGCCCTGAGACAGGGGCGAGCTATGGCTACACCTTC. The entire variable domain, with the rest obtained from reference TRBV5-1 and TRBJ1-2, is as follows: KAGVTQTPRYLIKTRGQQVTLSCSPISGHRSVSWYQQTPGQGLQFLFEYFSETQRNKGNFPGRFSGRQFSNSRSEMNVSTLELGDSALYLCASSPETGASYGYTFGSGTRLTVV.

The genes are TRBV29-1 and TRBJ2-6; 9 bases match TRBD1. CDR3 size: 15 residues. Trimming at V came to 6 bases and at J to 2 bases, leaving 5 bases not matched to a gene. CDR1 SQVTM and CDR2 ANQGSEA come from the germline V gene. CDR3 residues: CSVSTGGAGANVLTF. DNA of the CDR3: TGCAGCGTCTCAACAGGGGGCGCTGGGGCCAACGTCCTGACTTTC.

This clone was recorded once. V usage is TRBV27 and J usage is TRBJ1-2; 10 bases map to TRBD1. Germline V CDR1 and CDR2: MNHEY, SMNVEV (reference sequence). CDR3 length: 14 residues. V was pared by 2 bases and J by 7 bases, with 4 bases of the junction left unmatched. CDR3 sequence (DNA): TGTGCCAGCAGTTTAGAGGGACAGGGGCTTGGCTACACCTTC. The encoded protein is CASSLEGQGLGYTF.

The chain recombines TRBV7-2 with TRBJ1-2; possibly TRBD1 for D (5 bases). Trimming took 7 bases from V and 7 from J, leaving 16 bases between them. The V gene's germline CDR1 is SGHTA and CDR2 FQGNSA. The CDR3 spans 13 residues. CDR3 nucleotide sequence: TGTGCCAGCACCGGATATTCCGGGGGTGGCTACACCTTC. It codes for CASTGYSGGGYTF. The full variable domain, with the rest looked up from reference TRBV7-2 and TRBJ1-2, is GAGVSQSPSNKVTEKGKDVELRCDPISGHTALYWYRQSLGQGLEFLIYFQGNSAPDKSGLPSDRFSAERTGGSVSTLTIQRTQQEDSAVYLCASTGYSGGGYTFGSGTRLTVV.

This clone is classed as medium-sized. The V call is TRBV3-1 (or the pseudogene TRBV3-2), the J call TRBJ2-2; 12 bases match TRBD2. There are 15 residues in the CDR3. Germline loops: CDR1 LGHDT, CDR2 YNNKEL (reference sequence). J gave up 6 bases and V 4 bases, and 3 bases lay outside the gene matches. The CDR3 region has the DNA TGTGCCAGCAGCCTTTCTAGCGGGAGGGCCGGGGAGCTGTTTTTT. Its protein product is CASSLSSGRAGELFF.

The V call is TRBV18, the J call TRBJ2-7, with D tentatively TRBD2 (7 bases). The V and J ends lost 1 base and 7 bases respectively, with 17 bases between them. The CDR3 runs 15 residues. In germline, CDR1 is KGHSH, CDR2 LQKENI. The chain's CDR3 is CASSPRDGGPREQYF. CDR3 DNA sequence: TGTGCCAGCTCACCACGTGACGGGGGGCCGCGAGAGCAGTACTTC.

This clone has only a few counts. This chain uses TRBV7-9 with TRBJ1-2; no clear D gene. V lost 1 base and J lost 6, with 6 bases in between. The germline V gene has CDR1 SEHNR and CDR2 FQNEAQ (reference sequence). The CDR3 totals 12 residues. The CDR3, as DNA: TGTGCCAGCAGCTTAGATTTGGATGGCTACACCTTC. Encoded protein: CASSLDLDGYTF.

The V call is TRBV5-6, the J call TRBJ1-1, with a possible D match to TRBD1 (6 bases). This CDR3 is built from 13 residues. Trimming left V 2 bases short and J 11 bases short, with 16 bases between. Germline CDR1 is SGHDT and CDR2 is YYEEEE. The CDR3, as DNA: TGTGCCAGCAGCTTCTTAGGGGGTAGGGGGGCTTTCTTT. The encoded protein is CASSFLGGRGAFF.

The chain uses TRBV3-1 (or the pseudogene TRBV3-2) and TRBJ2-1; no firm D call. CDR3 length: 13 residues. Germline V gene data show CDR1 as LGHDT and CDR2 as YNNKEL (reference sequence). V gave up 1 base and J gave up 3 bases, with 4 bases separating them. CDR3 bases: TGTGCCAGCAGCCAAGTCGGCTACAATGAGCAGTTCTTC. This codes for CASSQVGYNEQFF.

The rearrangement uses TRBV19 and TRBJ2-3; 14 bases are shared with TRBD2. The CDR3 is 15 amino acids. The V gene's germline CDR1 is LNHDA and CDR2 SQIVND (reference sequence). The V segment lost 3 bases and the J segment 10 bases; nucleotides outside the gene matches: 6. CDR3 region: CASSIGGLAGAAQYF. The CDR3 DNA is TGTGCCAGTAGTATCGGGGGACTAGCGGGAGCGGCGCAGTATTTT. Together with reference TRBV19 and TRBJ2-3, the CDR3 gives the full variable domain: DGGITQSPKYLFRKEGQNVTLSCEQNLNHDAMYWYRQDPGQGLRLIYYSQIVNDFQKGDIAEGYSVSREKKESFPLTVTSAQKNPTAFYLCASSIGGLAGAAQYFGPGTRLTVL.

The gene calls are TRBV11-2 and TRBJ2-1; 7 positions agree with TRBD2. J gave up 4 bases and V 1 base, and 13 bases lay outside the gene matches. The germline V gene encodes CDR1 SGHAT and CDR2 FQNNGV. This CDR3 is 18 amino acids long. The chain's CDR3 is CASSLGKNSLAVYNEQFF. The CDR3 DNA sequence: TGTGCCAGCAGCTTAGGAAAAAATAGCCTAGCGGTTTACAATGAGCAGTTCTTC.